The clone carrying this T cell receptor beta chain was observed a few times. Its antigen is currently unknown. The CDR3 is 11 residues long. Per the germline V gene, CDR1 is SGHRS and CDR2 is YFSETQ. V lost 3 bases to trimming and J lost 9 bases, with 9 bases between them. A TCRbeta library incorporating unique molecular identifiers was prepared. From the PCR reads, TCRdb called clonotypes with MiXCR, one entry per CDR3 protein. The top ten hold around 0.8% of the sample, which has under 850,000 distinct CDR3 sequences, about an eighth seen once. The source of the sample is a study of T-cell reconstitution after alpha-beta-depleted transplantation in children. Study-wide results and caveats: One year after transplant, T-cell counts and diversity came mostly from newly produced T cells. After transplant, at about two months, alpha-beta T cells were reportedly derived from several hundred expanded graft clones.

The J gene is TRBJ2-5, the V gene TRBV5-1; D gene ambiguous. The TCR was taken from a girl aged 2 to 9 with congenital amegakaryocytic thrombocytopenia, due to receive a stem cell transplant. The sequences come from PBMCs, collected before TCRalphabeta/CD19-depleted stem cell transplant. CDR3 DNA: TGCGCCAGCAGCTCCCTCGAGGCCCAGTACTTC. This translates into CASSSLEAQYF. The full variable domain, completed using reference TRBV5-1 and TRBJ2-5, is KAGVTQTPRYLIKTRGQQVTLSCSPISGHRSVSWYQQTPGQGLQFLFEYFSETQRNKGNFPGRFSGRQFSNSRSEMNVSTLELGDSALYLCASSSLEAQYFGPGTRLLVL.